The next 24 T cell receptor beta chains were all read from a single sample in a study of T cell changes during pregnancy in multiple sclerosis. Clones were sequenced by immunoSEQ multiplex PCR, and TCRdb holds only the in-frame ones, with some missing. The sample contains about 41,000 clones, 80% to 90% of which appear only once. Sequences were derived from CD4+ T cells from peripheral blood mononuclear cells, sampled in the first trimester of pregnancy. The receptors come from a female donor with multiple sclerosis, enrolled in a pregnancy study.

This chain's CDR3 is CASSLGGLAEYNEQFF. CDR3 coding DNA: TGCGCCAGCAGCTTGGGGGGACTAGCGGAATACAATGAGCAGTTCTTC. This chain uses TRBV5-1 with TRBJ2-1; 11 nucleotides agree with TRBD2. J was trimmed by 4 bases and V by 0 bases; bases with no gene match: 3. This CDR3 has 16 residues. Per the germline V gene, CDR1 is SGHRS and CDR2 is YFSETQ.

The rearrangement uses TRBV5-1 and TRBJ2-1, with 11 bases identical to TRBD1. The CDR3 contains 15 residues. The ends lost 4 bases at V and 7 bases at J; junction bases unmatched: 7. Looked up from germline, CDR1 is SGHRS and CDR2 is YFSETQ. CDR3 loop: CASSDLRDRGNEQFF. The CDR3 nucleotides read TGCGCCAGCAGCGACCTCCGGGACAGGGGGAATGAGCAGTTCTTC.

This rearrangement joins TRBV6-6 to TRBJ2-1; TRBD2 is a possible D gene (6 bases). V was trimmed by 7 bases and J by 0 bases, leaving 16 bases between them. The CDR3 has 16 residues. CDR1 and CDR2 from the germline V gene are MNHNY and SVGAGI (reference sequence). The CDR3 region has the DNA TGTGCCAGCACCGACTCTAGCGCGAGCTCCTACAATGAGCAGTTCTTC. Residues: CASTDSSASSYNEQFF.

The J gene is TRBJ2-1, the V gene TRBV7-2; D unresolved. The CDR3 length is 17 residues. CDR1 is SGHTA, CDR2 FQGNSA, per germline. Trimming took 5 bases from V and 6 from J, leaving 23 bases between them. The CDR3 here is CASSPMAARSWSNEQFF. As DNA, the CDR3 is TGTGCCAGCAGCCCGATGGCAGCAAGGTCGTGGAGCAATGAGCAGTTCTTC.

This clone was seen just once. The chain combines TRBV19 with TRBJ2-1; TRBD2 is a possible D gene (5 bases). The V gene's germline CDR1 is LNHDA and CDR2 SQIVND (reference sequence). This CDR3 has 15 amino acids. Trimming cost V 7 bases and J 0 bases, with 13 bases left between them. As DNA, the CDR3 is TGTGCCAGTACCGAGGGCGAGAGCTCCTACAATGAGCAGTTCTTC. Translating gives CASTEGESSYNEQFF.

The chain joins TRBV7-2 to TRBJ2-7; 8 nucleotides line up with TRBD1. The ends lost 6 bases at V and 4 bases at J; junction bases unmatched: 11. Germline CDR1 reads SGHTA; CDR2 reads FQGNSA. The CDR3 runs to 15 residues. CDR3 residues: CASSPDRGGWYEQYF. In DNA form, the CDR3 reads TGTGCCAGCAGTCCTGACAGGGGCGGGTGGTACGAGCAGTACTTC.

The chain uses TRBV2 and TRBJ2-1; D is uncertain. V gave up 0 bases and J gave up 2 bases, with 11 bases separating them. The CDR3 has 16 amino acids. Germline V lookup: CDR1 SNHLY, CDR2 FYNNEI. This chain's CDR3 is CASSEAVSLAYNEQFF. The CDR3 nucleotides are TGTGCCAGCAGTGAAGCCGTGAGCTTAGCCTACAATGAGCAGTTCTTC.

The genes are TRBV6-5 and TRBJ2-3, with TRBD2 identical over 10 bases. Losses at the gene ends were 5 bases for V and 4 bases for J; bases not matched to a gene: 6. Germline assignment: CDR1 MNHEY and CDR2 SVGAGI. CDR3 length equals 15 residues. This CDR3 reads CASSGWLAGADTQYF. CDR3 coding DNA: TGTGCCAGCAGTGGATGGCTAGCGGGAGCAGATACGCAGTATTTT.

DNA for the CDR3: TGTGCCACCAGCAGGATGCAGGGGACCTACGAGCAGTACTTC. Its protein is CATSRMQGTYEQYF. The chain joins TRBV15 to TRBJ2-7, with D maybe TRBD1 (6 bases). Germline assignment: CDR1 LNHNV and CDR2 YYDKDF (reference sequence). The CDR3 spans 14 residues. V gave up 3 bases and J gave up 2 bases, with 11 bases separating them.

V usage is TRBV30 and J usage is TRBJ1-5; TRBD1 might be the D (5 bases). V was shortened by 2 bases and J by 6 bases, with 14 bases between the two germline ends. Germline values: CDR1 GTSNPN, CDR2 SVGIG (reference sequence). The CDR3 length is 14 residues. Here the CDR3 DNA reads TGTGCCTGGAGTCACGGGGGTGGTAGTCAGCCCCAGCATTTT. Amino acids: CAWSHGGGSQPQHF.

V gene TRBV25-1 combines with J gene TRBJ2-1; D ambiguous. Trimming pared 5 bases from V and 4 bases from J, leaving 6 bases between. In germline, CDR1 is MGHDK, CDR2 SYGVNS. CDR3 size: 12 residues. The CDR3 is CASSTEYNEQFF. The CDR3 DNA reads as TGTGCCAGCAGTACAGAATACAATGAGCAGTTCTTC.

V gene TRBV7-9 combines with J gene TRBJ2-4, with 9 nucleotides matching TRBD2. In germline, CDR1 is SEHNR, CDR2 FQNEAQ (reference sequence). After removal of 0 bases from V and 1 base from J, the junction contained 4 bases not matched to a gene. This CDR3 contains 17 residues. CDR3 in amino acids: CASSLAGLADAKNIQYF. DNA of the CDR3: TGTGCCAGCAGCTTAGCGGGACTAGCAGATGCCAAAAACATTCAGTACTTC. The full variable domain, in which reference TRBV7-9 and TRBJ2-4 provide the parts outside the CDR3, is DTGVSQNPRHKITKRGQNVTFRCDPISEHNRLYWYRQTLGQGPEFLTYFQNEAQLEKSRLLSDRFSAERPKGSFSTLEIQRTEQGDSAMYLCASSLAGLADAKNIQYFGAGTRLSVL.

This clone was seen only once. The rearrangement links TRBV25-1 to TRBJ2-3, with TRBD1 as a possible D gene (5 bases). The CDR3 sequence is 14 residues long. Trimming left V 3 bases short and J 3 bases short, with 10 bases between. CDR1 and CDR2 (germline): MGHDK, SYGVNS. The CDR3 nucleotides read TGTGCCAGCAGTGACAGGGTATCTACAGATACGCAGTATTTT. Translation gives CASSDRVSTDTQYF.

This sequence joins TRBV28 and TRBJ1-4; perhaps TRBD1 as D (5 bases). The CDR3 sequence is 14 residues long. The germline V gene encodes CDR1 MDHEN and CDR2 SYDVKM. Trimming removed 3 bases at V and 8 bases at J, with 13 bases between. Here the CDR3 DNA reads TGTGCCAGCAGTTTGGGGGGAATGAGAGAAAAACTGTTTTTT. Translating gives CASSLGGMREKLFF.

The chain links TRBV6-4 to TRBJ2-3; perhaps TRBD2 as D (6 bases). CDR1 is MRHNA and CDR2 is SNTAGT in the germline V gene. The CDR3 extends over 14 amino acids. Trimming stripped 2 bases from V and 4 bases from J, with 10 bases between. The CDR3 protein is CASSDAAGSDTQYF. The DNA of the CDR3 is TGTGCCAGCAGTGACGCAGCGGGCTCAGATACGCAGTATTTT.

V gene TRBV6-6 combines with J gene TRBJ2-5; 9 bases are a match to TRBD1. V gave up 7 bases and J gave up 4 bases; unmatched junction bases: 10. The CDR3 is made up of 15 amino acids. CDR1 and CDR2 (germline): MNHNY, SVGAGI (reference sequence). Here the CDR3 reads CASTLPGQGGETQYF. The CDR3 DNA reads as TGTGCCAGCACCCTTCCGGGACAGGGAGGAGAGACCCAGTACTTC.

The V and J genes are TRBV18 and TRBJ2-1; 10 nucleotides align to TRBD2. The CDR3 contains 16 residues. V was pared by 4 bases and J by 4 bases, with 7 bases of the junction left unmatched. CDR1 is KGHSH and CDR2 is LQKENI in the germline V gene. The CDR3 loop reads CASSLKTSGYYNEQFF. The CDR3 DNA reads TGTGCCAGCTCACTAAAGACTAGCGGGTATTACAATGAGCAGTTCTTC.

This chain uses TRBV6-1 with TRBJ2-3; 7 bases are shared with TRBD1. This CDR3 is 15 amino acids long. Germline CDR1 is MNHNS and CDR2 is SASEGT. The trim removed 1 base at V and 3 bases at J, leaving 4 bases unmatched. The CDR3 loop is CASSEVNRGTDTQYF. The CDR3, as DNA: TGTGCCAGCAGTGAAGTAAACAGGGGTACAGATACGCAGTATTTT.

The chain uses TRBV10-2 and TRBJ1-5; 8 bases are a match to TRBD1. The CDR3 is 15 amino acids. V dropped 7 bases and J dropped 5; count of bases not matched to a gene: 10. The germline CDR1 and CDR2 sequences are WSHSY and SAAADI. The CDR3 region has the DNA TGCGCCAGCACTAATCAGGGACAGGTTCATCAGCCCCAGCATTTT. Translation gives CASTNQGQVHQPQHF.

This clone was counted only a few times. The chain has TRBV2 and TRBJ2-3, with a possible D match to TRBD2 (6 bases). CDR1 and CDR2 from the germline V gene are SNHLY and FYNNEI. The CDR3 has 14 amino acids. V was trimmed by 7 bases and J by 2 bases, leaving 13 bases between them. CDR3 sequence reads: CASNDGGTTDTQYF. For the CDR3, the DNA is TGTGCCAGCAATGATGGCGGGACCACAGATACGCAGTATTTT.

V usage is TRBV7-2 and J usage is TRBJ2-2; 13 bases match TRBD2. This CDR3 is built from 16 residues. Germline lookup yields CDR1 SGHTA and CDR2 FQGNSA. Trimming removed 6 bases from V and 2 bases from J; junction bases left unmatched: 3. The CDR3 bases are TGTGCCAGCAGTCGACTAGCGGGAGGAAACACCGGGGAGCTGTTTTTT. This translates into CASSRLAGGNTGELFF.

In the case of this clone: Germline is not matched at one junction end, which may reflect a read error. Other DNA sequences in this specimen translate into the identical CDR3. The rearrangement links TRBV5-6 to TRBJ2-2; 7 positions match TRBD2. The CDR3 is 17 residues long. CDR1 is SGHDT and CDR2 is YYEEEE in the germline V gene. The CDR3 loop reads CASSLAASGVNTGELFF. CDR3 DNA sequence: TGTGCCAGCAGCTTGGCCGCTAGCGGAGTTAACACCGGGGAGTTGTTTTTT.

This chain uses TRBV30 with TRBJ2-2, with a possible D match to TRBD2 (6 bases). Germline loops: CDR1 GTSNPN, CDR2 SVGIG (reference sequence). Trimming pared 1 base from V and 3 bases from J, leaving 9 bases between. The CDR3 is made up of 14 amino acids. The CDR3 region has the DNA TGTGCCTGGAGTGGGAGGGCCTACACCGGGGAGCTGTTTTTT. Encoded protein: CAWSGRAYTGELFF.

The V and J genes are TRBV7-3 and TRBJ2-3; 11 bases are shared with TRBD2. With V trimmed by 3 bases and J by 0 bases, 2 bases remained unmatched. The CDR3 is 16 residues long. Per the germline V gene, CDR1 is SGHTA and CDR2 is FQGTGA. The CDR3 loop reads CASSFTSGGSTDTQYF. The CDR3 DNA sequence: TGTGCCAGCAGCTTTACTAGCGGGGGTAGCACAGATACGCAGTATTTT.